These 17 T cell receptor beta chains were all obtained from the same sample, sequenced in a study of blood T cell repertoires in COVID-19. Here immunoSEQ multiplex PCR was the method, and the copy in TCRdb shows in-frame clones only, minus some. This table holds around 220,000 clones, more than 80% found once. Sample: peripheral blood. All receptors come from a woman older than 75 with COVID-19, enrolled during active disease.

The J gene is TRBJ1-1, the V gene TRBV29-1, with a weak D call TRBD1 (5 bases). V dropped 6 bases and J dropped 4 bases, with 18 bases sitting between them. The CDR3 sequence is 14 residues long. Germline V gene sequence: CDR1 SQVTM, CDR2 ANQGSEA. The CDR3 is CSVAIRSQGTEAFF. The CDR3 bases are TGCAGCGTGGCGATAAGGTCCCAGGGCACTGAAGCTTTCTTT.

The chain has TRBV7-3 and TRBJ2-2, with TRBD2 as a possible D gene (6 bases). Germline V gives CDR1 SGHTA, CDR2 FQGTGA. V was clipped by 6 bases and J by 4 bases, with 12 bases between them. The CDR3 contains 14 residues. DNA for the CDR3: TGTGCCAGCAGTCTCGGACTAAGCACCGGGGAGCTGTTTTTT. Protein product: CASSLGLSTGELFF.

V usage is TRBV29-1 and J usage is TRBJ2-7; D perhaps matches TRBD2 (6 bases). CDR3 length: 12 residues. Trimming shortened V by 6 bases and J by 0 bases, and 9 bases separated the two germline ends. Germline V gives CDR1 SQVTM, CDR2 ANQGSEA. This chain's CDR3 is CSVGGASYEQYF. In DNA, the CDR3 is TGCAGCGTGGGGGGAGCCTCCTACGAGCAGTACTTC.

The chain has TRBV3-1 (or the pseudogene TRBV3-2) and TRBJ1-1; 9 nucleotides align to TRBD1. The trim removed 4 bases at V and 1 base at J, leaving 4 bases unmatched. The CDR3 contains 15 residues. Germline CDR1 LGHDT, CDR2 YNNKEL (reference sequence). The DNA for the CDR3 is TGTGCCAGCAGCCTTACGGGACAGGGGAACACTGAAGCTTTCTTT. Protein sequence: CASSLTGQGNTEAFF.

The chain carries TRBV4-1 and TRBJ1-5, with 12 positions matching TRBD1. The CDR3 extends over 18 amino acids. Trimming took 0 bases from V and 6 from J; bases not matched to a gene: 9. Germline lookup yields CDR1 MGHRA and CDR2 YSYEKL. The CDR3 is CASSQEGTGGAAGQPQHF. The CDR3, as DNA: TGCGCCAGCAGCCAAGAAGGGACAGGGGGCGCGGCGGGTCAGCCCCAGCATTTT.

The genes are TRBV28 and TRBJ2-7; TRBD2 matches 11 bases. Germline V gene data show CDR1 as MDHEN and CDR2 as SYDVKM. The CDR3 is made up of 14 amino acids. J was trimmed by 7 bases and V by 2 bases; bases with no gene match: 4. The chain's CDR3 is CASSLTSGSWEQYF. The CDR3 DNA follows: TGTGCCAGCAGTTTAACTAGCGGGAGTTGGGAGCAGTACTTC.

The genes are TRBV6-5 and TRBJ1-6, with D unclear. The CDR3 contains 14 residues. Germline lookup yields CDR1 MNHEY and CDR2 SVGAGI. V lost 5 bases and J 10 bases, leaving 15 bases between the germline ends. Here the CDR3 reads CASSLPTESSPLHF. The CDR3 DNA follows: TGTGCCAGCAGTCTCCCCACAGAATCATCACCCCTCCACTTT.

The chain is built from TRBV14 and TRBJ1-1; D may be TRBD1 (5 bases). Deletions cut 1 base from V and 4 bases from J, with 10 bases between. The V gene's germline CDR1 is SGHDN and CDR2 FVKESK. This CDR3 is 14 amino acids long. The CDR3 nucleotides read TGTGCCAGCAGCCAAGTGTGGGGGGGCACTGAAGCTTTCTTT. It translates to CASSQVWGGTEAFF.

V and J are TRBV11-2 and TRBJ2-3; 10 bases map to TRBD1. This CDR3 comprises 15 residues. V shed 5 bases and J 3 bases; nucleotides not matched to a gene: 5. Germline V gene sequence: CDR1 SGHAT, CDR2 FQNNGV. The CDR3 loop reads CASSTGQGRTDTQYF. DNA for the CDR3: TGTGCCAGCAGCACGGGACAGGGGAGGACAGATACGCAGTATTTT.

The J gene is TRBJ1-1, the V gene TRBV11-3; 7 bases fit TRBD1. The CDR3 length is 13 residues. Trimming removed 4 bases from V and 5 bases from J; junction bases left unmatched: 4. Germline CDR1 is SGHNT and CDR2 is YENEEA. CDR3 bases: TGTGCCAGCAGCTCCGGGACAGAGACTGAAGCTTTCTTT. Its translation: CASSSGTETEAFF. The entire variable domain, with the rest obtained from reference TRBV11-3 and TRBJ1-1, is as follows: EAGVVQSPRYKIIEKKQPVAFWCNPISGHNTLYWYLQNLGQGPELLIRYENEEAVDDSQLPKDRFSAERLKGVDSTLKIQPAELGDSAVYLCASSSGTETEAFFGQGTRLTVV.

This chain connects TRBV7-2 to TRBJ1-2; 7 bases are shared with TRBD1. From germline, CDR1 is SGHTA and CDR2 FQGNSA. Losses at the gene ends were 4 bases for V and 7 bases for J; bases not matched to a gene: 3. The CDR3 extends over 12 amino acids. CDR3: CASSSYRGGYTF. Here the CDR3 DNA reads TGTGCCAGCAGCTCATACAGGGGTGGCTACACCTTC.

This chain connects TRBV6-5 to TRBJ1-2; 7 positions agree with TRBD1. Germline V gene sequence: CDR1 MNHEY, CDR2 SVGAGI. The V and J ends lost 4 bases and 4 bases, in that order; junction bases with no gene match: 3. The CDR3 covers 13 residues. In DNA, the CDR3 is TGTGCCAGCAGTTTCCGGGACAGCTATGGCTACACCTTC. This encodes CASSFRDSYGYTF.

The V call is TRBV7-3, the J call TRBJ1-1; TRBD1 matches at 8 bases. CDR1 is SGHTA and CDR2 is FQGTGA in the germline V gene. V lost 4 bases to trimming and J lost 10 bases; unmatched junction nucleotides: 8. This CDR3 has 13 residues. The CDR3 region is CASSSAAGGVAFF. As DNA, the CDR3 is TGTGCCAGCAGCTCCGCGGCAGGGGGCGTAGCTTTCTTT.

The chain uses TRBV5-1 and TRBJ2-2; TRBD1 might be the D (5 bases). Germline V gene lookup returns CDR1 SGHRS and CDR2 YFSETQ. Trimming left V 3 bases short and J 0 bases short, with 12 bases between. The CDR3 runs to 16 residues. The CDR3 reads CASSSPETANTGELFF. In nucleotides, the CDR3 is TGCGCCAGCAGCTCACCCGAGACAGCGAACACCGGGGAGCTGTTTTTT.

This clone was seen only a few times. The chain couples TRBV11-2 to TRBJ1-1; 8 bases map to TRBD1. The J segment lost 2 bases and the V segment lost 1 base, leaving 3 bases of the junction unmatched. CDR3 length: 15 residues. Germline V CDR1 and CDR2: SGHAT, FQNNGV. CDR3 sequence (DNA): TGTGCCAGCAGCTTAGGATCAGGGGGCAACACTGAAGCTTTCTTT. Translating gives CASSLGSGGNTEAFF.

The gene calls are TRBV5-5 and TRBJ1-5, with 8 nucleotides matching TRBD1. Germline V gene sequence: CDR1 SGHKS, CDR2 YYEKEE (reference sequence). This CDR3 contains 16 residues. V lost 4 bases, J lost 5 bases, and 11 bases stayed unmatched. The CDR3 DNA sequence: TGTGCCAGCAGCCGTACAGGGGGACGCGTCGATCAGCCCCAGCATTTT. This translates into CASSRTGGRVDQPQHF.

This chain links TRBV18 with TRBJ1-2, with 7 bases aligning to TRBD1. J gave up 3 bases and V 6 bases, and 19 bases lay outside the gene matches. The CDR3 has 18 amino acids. CDR1 KGHSH and CDR2 LQKENI come from the germline V gene. The CDR3 loop reads CASSPTGTGGAPDYGYTF. The CDR3 nucleotides read TGTGCCAGCTCGCCGACAGGGACTGGAGGGGCTCCGGACTATGGCTACACCTTC.